This T cell receptor beta chain was observed in a study of CXCR3-negative and CXCR3-positive naive CD8 T cells. As regards this clonotype: Antigen unknown.

It was by 5' RACE with UMI labels that the TRB cDNA libraries were prepared. Each CDR3 protein gets one entry in TCRdb, which reprocessed the 5' RACE reads and gives no DNA. This listing includes 95,000 to 100,000 distinct CDR3 sequences. Notes on the study in general: TRB CDR3 hydrophobicity was greater in CXCR3-positive naive cells than in CXCR3-negative naive cells. Relative to memory CD8+ cells, whose diversity was much lower, both naive subsets had comparably high diversity. Whereas memory cells differed, naive CXCR3-negative and CXCR3-positive cells shared similar TRBV-TRBJ usage.

Germline V gives CDR1 SGHRS, CDR2 YFSETQ. The CDR3 spans 11 residues. The chain carries TRBV5-1 and TRBJ2-5. Input material: naive CXCR3+ CD8+ T cells from blood. Subset noted: CD45RO-CCR7+CD27+CD95- naive CD8+ T cells expressing CXCR3 (TNR3+). The TCR sequence derives from a human donor in good health. Some clones in this sample may be carry-over from other donors' samples. The CDR3 protein is CASSTRETQYF.